This T cell receptor beta chain came from a study of regulatory T cells in long-lasting Graves disease. Study overall: For a period under 3 months, newly diagnosed Graves' patients had taken antithyroid drugs.

The sample's time point: newly diagnosed GD, antithyroid drugs for less than 3 months. PBMC-derived RNA was used for the TCR library. Building the TCR beta libraries relied on iRepertoire HTBI primers, and CDR3 regions underwent Arm-PCR. From the multiplex PCR reads, TCRdb called clonotypes with MiXCR, one entry per CDR3 protein. The sample has more than 300,000 distinct CDR3 sequences, around 15% seen once; the top ten hold approximately 21%. Germline V CDR1 and CDR2: DFQATT, SNEGSKA (reference sequence). The CDR3 contains 14 residues. V lost 6 bases to trimming and J lost 0 bases, with 11 bases between them. This clonotype was recorded many times.

The TCR sequence derives from a female donor with Graves disease. The starting material was peripheral blood mononuclear cells (PBMCs), obtained at new diagnosis, from a patient treated with antithyroid drugs. The V gene is TRBV20-1, the J gene TRBJ1-4; the D gene is possibly TRBD1 (5 bases). The CDR3 bases are TGCAGTGCCATAGGGGCCGCAACTAATGAAAAACTGTTTTTT. This translates into CSAIGAATNEKLFF.